These 14 T cell receptor beta chains share one sample of origin, sequenced in a study of OX40 agonist ivuxolimab in advanced cancers. TCRdb's copy holds only in-frame clones and misses some; the assay was immunoSEQ multiplex PCR. The data show tens of thousands of clones, over 80% seen once. The specimen was CD4+ or CD8+ T cells sorted from blood, collected in a trial of the OX40 agonist ivuxolimab. All receptors derive from an adult with an advanced solid tumor such as melanoma, head and neck, liver or kidney cancer.

This clone came up a few times. The rearrangement joins TRBV30 to TRBJ2-7; 9 bases align to TRBD1. V gave up 1 base and J gave up 3 bases; unmatched junction bases: 4. CDR1 GTSNPN and CDR2 SVGIG come from the germline V gene (reference sequence). CDR3 size: 14 residues. The CDR3 region has the DNA TGTGCCTGGAGTGAGGGGGGACAGGGCTACGAGCAGTACTTC. Its translation: CAWSEGGQGYEQYF.

The gene calls are TRBV28 and TRBJ1-3; 8 positions match TRBD1. With 5 bases clipped from V and 7 bases from J, the junction kept 7 bases outside the gene matches. Germline CDR1 and CDR2: MDHEN and SYDVKM. The CDR3 contains 14 residues. The CDR3 coding sequence is TGTGCCAGCAGTAGACAGGGGCTGAAGAACACCATATATTTT. It yields the protein CASSRQGLKNTIYF.

V and J are TRBV6-1 and TRBJ2-3; 8 nucleotides line up with TRBD1. Germline CDR1 MNHNS, CDR2 SASEGT. V dropped 6 bases and J dropped 5; count of bases not matched to a gene: 10. This CDR3 spans 15 amino acids. CDR3 bases: TGTGCCAGCAGCCTCGGACAGGGAACAGTAGATACGCAGTATTTT. Its protein is CASSLGQGTVDTQYF.

CDR3 amino acids: CASSGGLAIYNEQFF. CDR3 DNA: TGTGCCAGCAGCGGAGGCCTAGCGATCTACAATGAGCAGTTCTTC. The rearrangement links TRBV9 to TRBJ2-1, with D possibly TRBD2 on 6 matching bases. Between the trimmed V and J ends, which lost 3 bases and 3 bases, there was a span of 13 bases. The CDR3 consists of 15 residues. CDR1 is SGDLS and CDR2 is YYNGEE in the germline V gene.

The chain carries TRBV29-1 and TRBJ1-1; 8 nucleotides agree with TRBD1. The germline CDR1 and CDR2 sequences are SQVTM and ANQGSEA. The CDR3 is made up of 14 amino acids. Trimming cost V 3 bases and J 8 bases; bases outside gene matches: 11. The CDR3 DNA is TGCAGCGTTGAGCGGACAGGGAAAGTAATGGAAGCTTTCTTT. The encoded protein is CSVERTGKVMEAFF.

The chain carries TRBV19 and TRBJ2-7, with D maybe TRBD1 (6 bases). Germline CDR1 and CDR2: LNHDA and SQIVND (reference sequence). This CDR3 spans 15 amino acids. Trimming shortened V by 3 bases and J by 5 bases, and 17 bases separated the two germline ends. The DNA for the CDR3 is TGTGCCAGTAGTATTTTGGGACATCTGTCCGACGAGCAGTACTTC. Its protein product is CASSILGHLSDEQYF.

The chain joins TRBV18 to TRBJ2-2, with 8 positions matching TRBD2. Germline CDR1 and CDR2: KGHSH and LQKENI. This CDR3 spans 15 amino acids. Trimming removed 3 bases from V and 0 bases from J; junction bases left unmatched: 0. CDR3 protein: CASSPGLANTGELFF. In DNA, the CDR3 is TGTGCCAGCTCACCGGGACTAGCGAACACCGGGGAGCTGTTTTTT.

This CDR3 reads CASSAVGTGGEQYF. The CDR3 coding sequence is TGTGCCAGCAGCGCGGTGGGGACAGGGGGCGAGCAGTACTTC. The rearrangement links TRBV11-2 to TRBJ2-7; 11 bases map to TRBD1. This CDR3 is 14 amino acids long. Germline values: CDR1 SGHAT, CDR2 FQNNGV. The trim removed 5 bases at V and 6 bases at J, leaving 6 bases unmatched.

The table lists this clone with a count of one. The chain has TRBV19 and TRBJ1-4; tentative D call: TRBD1 (5 bases). The CDR3 totals 16 residues. Germline loops: CDR1 LNHDA, CDR2 SQIVND (reference sequence). V lost 10 bases and J 1 base, leaving 19 bases between the germline ends. The CDR3 coding sequence is TGTGCCACCAGGGCCCAGCTGTGGGGAACTAATGAAAAACTGTTTTTT. Translation: CATRAQLWGTNEKLFF.

The chain combines TRBV5-1 with TRBJ2-4; unclear D gene. Germline values: CDR1 SGHRS, CDR2 YFSETQ. Trimming stripped 0 bases from V and 0 bases from J, with 4 bases between. The CDR3 has 14 amino acids. CDR3 DNA sequence: TGCGCCAGCAGCTTGGTTACAGCCAAAAACATTCAGTACTTC. Protein product: CASSLVTAKNIQYF.

The V and J genes are TRBV10-3 and TRBJ2-7; 15 nucleotides agree with TRBD2. The V and J ends lost 4 bases and 2 bases, in that order; junction bases with no gene match: 3. Germline CDR1 reads ENHRY; CDR2 reads SYGVKD. This CDR3 comprises 16 residues. DNA for the CDR3: TGTGCCATCAGTGGGGGACTAGCGGGAGGAACCTACGAGCAGTACTTC. This sequence encodes CAISGGLAGGTYEQYF.

This clone was detected only once. Because the CDR3's place on the DNA is in doubt, the DNA is left out and the CDR3 is given as listed by TCRdb. The J gene is TRBJ2-1, the V gene TRBV18; the DNA was not compared with TRBD1, the D call given in the table. The CDR3 length is 15 residues, termini included. In germline, CDR1 is KGHSH, CDR2 LQKENI. This chain's CDR3 is CASSPFGEGGGEQFF.

The chain couples TRBV29-1 to TRBJ2-3; TRBD2 aligns across 13 bases. This CDR3 comprises 15 residues. The V and J ends lost 4 bases and 7 bases, in that order; junction bases with no gene match: 8. Per germline, CDR1 SQVTM and CDR2 ANQGSEA. The CDR3 here is CSVGGTSGTANTQYF. In DNA, the CDR3 is TGCAGCGTTGGGGGGACTAGCGGGACGGCGAATACGCAGTATTTT.

This chain links TRBV9 with TRBJ2-2; no firm D call. The CDR3 covers 13 residues. The V end was cut by 0 bases, the J end by 6 bases, with 6 bases between. Germline assignment: CDR1 SGDLS and CDR2 YYNGEE. The chain's CDR3 is CASSVEGAGELFF. For the CDR3, the DNA is TGTGCCAGCAGCGTAGAGGGCGCCGGGGAGCTGTTTTTT.